The 8 T cell receptor beta chains listed next were all sequenced from one sample in a study of tumor-infiltrating lymphocytes in glioblastoma multiforme. Multiple V-beta primers and a C-beta primer amplified TCRB from RNA. TCRdb analysed the multiplex PCR reads with MiXCR anew, one entry per CDR3 protein. The sample lists about 15,000 distinct CDR3 sequences; roughly two thirds were seen once. Specimen: brain tumor tissue. The receptors here all came from a male donor with glioblastoma.

At least ten counts were recorded for this clonotype. The CDR3 bases are TGTGCCAGCAGTTACATAAGACCTGTTCCGTACGCCAAAAACATTCAGTACTTC. Translating it yields CASSYIRPVPYAKNIQYF. The genes are TRBV27 and TRBJ2-4; D not resolved. This CDR3 comprises 18 residues. V gave up 4 bases and J gave up 1 base, with 20 bases separating them. Per the germline V gene, CDR1 is MNHEY and CDR2 is SMNVEV (reference sequence).

The V gene is TRBV6-6, the J gene TRBJ2-2; D may be TRBD2 (6 bases). CDR3 size: 18 residues. Germline V CDR1 and CDR2: MNHNY, SVGAGI (reference sequence). V was trimmed by 1 base and J by 5 bases, leaving 20 bases between them. The CDR3 region has the DNA TGTGCCAGCAGTTACTGGGGGATTAGACGGGAGCGAACCGGGGAGCTGTTTTTT. Amino acids: CASSYWGIRRERTGELFF.

V and J are TRBV4-1 and TRBJ2-2; the match to TRBD2 covers 14 bases. Germline loops: CDR1 MGHRA, CDR2 YSYEKL. J was trimmed by 6 bases and V by 6 bases; bases with no gene match: 6. This CDR3 comprises 16 residues. CDR3 protein: CASSQGLAGVPGELFF. In DNA form, the CDR3 reads TGCGCCAGCAGTCAGGGACTAGCGGGAGTCCCCGGGGAGCTGTTTTTT.

The chain is built from TRBV11-2 and TRBJ2-7; perhaps TRBD2 as D (5 bases). The CDR3 is 12 amino acids. With 2 bases removed from V and 7 bases from J, the gap between germline ends came to 9 bases. Germline V lookup: CDR1 SGHAT, CDR2 FQNNGV. DNA of the CDR3: TGTGCCAGCAGCTTATCGGGAAAAGAGCAGTACTTC. As protein: CASSLSGKEQYF.

Concerning this clonotype: At one of its ends the junction is not consistent with the germline gene, which may arise from a read error. The chain is built from TRBV13 and TRBJ2-3; 10 bases line up with TRBD2. The CDR3 is 17 amino acids. Germline lookup yields CDR1 PRHDT and CDR2 FYEKMQ (reference sequence). The DNA of the CDR3 is TGTGCCAGCAACTCGCCTCCGGGACTAGCGATTACAGATACTCAGTATTTT. Its translation: CASNSPPGLAITDTQYF.

With respect to this clonotype: A junction boundary mismatches the germline segment, possibly from a read error. This rearrangement joins TRBV20-1 to TRBJ1-2; D ambiguous. The CDR3 covers 13 residues. The V gene's germline CDR1 is DFQATT and CDR2 SNEGSKA (reference sequence). DNA for the CDR3: TGCAGTGCTACACCAGCGGGTAACTGTGGCTACGCCTTC. Encoded protein: CSATPAGNCGYAF.

This clonotype has more than one count but fewer than ten. V is TRBV4-1 and J is TRBJ1-1; a possible D gene is TRBD1 (6 bases). This CDR3 has 15 amino acids. Germline V gene data show CDR1 as MGHRA and CDR2 as YSYEKL. V gave up 0 bases and J gave up 8 bases, with 16 bases separating them. The CDR3 nucleotides are TGCGCCAGCAGCCAAGATTGGGGGGCAGCCATCGAAGCTTTCTTT. This codes for CASSQDWGAAIEAFF.

For this clonotype: Germline and junction disagree at one end, which may indicate a read error. J is TRBJ2-7 and V is TRBV7-9; 7 bases line up with TRBD1. CDR1 is SEHNR and CDR2 is FQNEAQ in the germline V gene (reference sequence). The CDR3 extends over 12 amino acids. The CDR3 here is CAGSSATGSPFF. In DNA form, the CDR3 reads TGTGCCGGTAGCTCCGCGACAGGGAGTCCTTTCTTC. The full variable domain, with the rest looked up from reference TRBV7-9 and TRBJ2-7, is DTGVSQNPRHKITKRGQNVTFRCDPISEHNRLYWYRQTLGQGPEFLTYFQNEAQLEKSRLLSDRFSAERPKGSFSTLEIQRTEQGDSAMYLCAGSSATGSPFFGPGTRLTVT.